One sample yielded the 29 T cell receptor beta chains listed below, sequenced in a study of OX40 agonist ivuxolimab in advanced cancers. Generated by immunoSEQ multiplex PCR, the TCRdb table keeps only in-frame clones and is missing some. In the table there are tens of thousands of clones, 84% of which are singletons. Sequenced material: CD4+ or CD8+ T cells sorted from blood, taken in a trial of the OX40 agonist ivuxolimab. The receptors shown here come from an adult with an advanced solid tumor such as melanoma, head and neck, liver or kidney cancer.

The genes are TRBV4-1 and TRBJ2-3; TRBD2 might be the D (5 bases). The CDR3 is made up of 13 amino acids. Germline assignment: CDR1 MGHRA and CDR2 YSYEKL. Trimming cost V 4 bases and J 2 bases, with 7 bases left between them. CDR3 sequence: CASSRDYTDTQYF. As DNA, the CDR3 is TGCGCCAGCAGCCGAGACTACACAGATACGCAGTATTTT.

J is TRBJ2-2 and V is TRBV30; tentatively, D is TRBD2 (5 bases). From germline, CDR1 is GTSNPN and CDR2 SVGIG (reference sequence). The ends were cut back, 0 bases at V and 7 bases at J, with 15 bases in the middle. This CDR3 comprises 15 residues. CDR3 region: CAWSVNDYSGGELFF. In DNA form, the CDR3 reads TGTGCCTGGAGTGTAAACGACTACTCGGGCGGGGAGCTGTTTTTT. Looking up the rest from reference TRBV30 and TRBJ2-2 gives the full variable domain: SQTIHQWPATLVQPVGSPLSLECTVEGTSNPNLYWYRQAAGRGLQLLFYSVGIGQISSEVPQNLSASRPQDRQFILSSKKLLLSDSGFYLCAWSVNDYSGGELFFGEGSRLTVL.

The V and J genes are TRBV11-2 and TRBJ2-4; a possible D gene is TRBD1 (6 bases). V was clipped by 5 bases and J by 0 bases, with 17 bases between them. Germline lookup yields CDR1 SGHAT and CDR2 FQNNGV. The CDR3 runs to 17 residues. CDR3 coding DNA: TGTGCCAGCAGCGACTTGGGGCAGGGGAAAGCCAAAAACATTCAGTACTTC. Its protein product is CASSDLGQGKAKNIQYF.

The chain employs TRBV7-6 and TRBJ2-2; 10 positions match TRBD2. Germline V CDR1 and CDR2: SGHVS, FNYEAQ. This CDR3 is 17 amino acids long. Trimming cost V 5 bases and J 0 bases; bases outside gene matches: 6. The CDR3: CASSHPSGSANTGELFF. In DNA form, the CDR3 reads TGTGCCAGCAGCCACCCTAGCGGGAGTGCGAACACCGGGGAGCTGTTTTTT.

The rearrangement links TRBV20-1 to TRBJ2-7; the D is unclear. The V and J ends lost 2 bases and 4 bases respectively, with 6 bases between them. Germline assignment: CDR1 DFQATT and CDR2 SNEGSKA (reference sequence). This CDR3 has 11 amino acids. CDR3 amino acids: CSARRVYEQYF. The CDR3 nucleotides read TGCAGTGCTAGAAGAGTTTACGAGCAGTACTTC.

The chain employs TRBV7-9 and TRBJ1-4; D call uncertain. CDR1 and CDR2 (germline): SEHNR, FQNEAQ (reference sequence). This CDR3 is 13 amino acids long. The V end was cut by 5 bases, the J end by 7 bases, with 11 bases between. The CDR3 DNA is TGTGCCAGCAGCCCGAACGGGTTTGAAAAACTGTTTTTT. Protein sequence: CASSPNGFEKLFF.

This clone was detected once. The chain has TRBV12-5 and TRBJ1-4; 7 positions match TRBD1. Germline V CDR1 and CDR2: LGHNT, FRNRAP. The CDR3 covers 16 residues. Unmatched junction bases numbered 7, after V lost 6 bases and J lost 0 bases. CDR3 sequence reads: CASGTDRATTNEKLFF. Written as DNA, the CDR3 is TGTGCTAGTGGCACCGACAGGGCCACAACTAATGAAAAACTGTTTTTT.

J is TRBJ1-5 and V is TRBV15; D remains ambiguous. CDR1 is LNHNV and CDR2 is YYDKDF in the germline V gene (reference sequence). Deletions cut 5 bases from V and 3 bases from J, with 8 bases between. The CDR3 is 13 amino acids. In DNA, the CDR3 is TGTGCCACCAGCCTCCGGATCAATCAGCCCCAGCATTTT. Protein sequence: CATSLRINQPQHF.

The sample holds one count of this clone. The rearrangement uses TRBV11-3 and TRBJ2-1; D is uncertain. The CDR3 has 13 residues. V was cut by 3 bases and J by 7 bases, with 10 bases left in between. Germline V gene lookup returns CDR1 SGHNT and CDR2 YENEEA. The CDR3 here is CASSLAPLNEQFF. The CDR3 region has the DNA TGTGCCAGCAGCTTGGCCCCGCTTAATGAGCAGTTCTTC.

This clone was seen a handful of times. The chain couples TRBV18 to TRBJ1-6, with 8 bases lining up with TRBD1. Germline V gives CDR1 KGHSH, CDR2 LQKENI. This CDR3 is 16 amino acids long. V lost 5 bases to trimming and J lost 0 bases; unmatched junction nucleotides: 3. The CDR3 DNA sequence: TGTGCCAGCTCAAGGGACAGGAGCTCCTATAATTCACCCCTCCACTTT. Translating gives CASSRDRSSYNSPLHF.

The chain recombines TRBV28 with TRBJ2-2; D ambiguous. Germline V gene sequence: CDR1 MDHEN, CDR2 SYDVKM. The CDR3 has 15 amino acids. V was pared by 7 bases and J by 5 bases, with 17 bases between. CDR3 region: CASTSAAEGTGELFF. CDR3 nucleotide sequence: TGTGCCAGCACCTCGGCCGCGGAAGGAACCGGGGAGCTGTTTTTT.

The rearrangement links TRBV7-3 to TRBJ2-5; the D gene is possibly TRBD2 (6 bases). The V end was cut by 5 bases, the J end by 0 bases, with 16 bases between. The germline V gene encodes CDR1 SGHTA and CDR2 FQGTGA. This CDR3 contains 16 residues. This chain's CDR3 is CASSQNGGAHQETQYF. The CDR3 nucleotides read TGTGCCAGCAGCCAGAACGGCGGGGCCCACCAAGAGACCCAGTACTTC.

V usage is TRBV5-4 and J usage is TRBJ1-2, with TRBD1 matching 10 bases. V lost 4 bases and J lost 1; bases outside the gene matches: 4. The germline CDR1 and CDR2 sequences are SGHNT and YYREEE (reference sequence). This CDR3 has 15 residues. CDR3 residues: CASSGGQGINYGYTF. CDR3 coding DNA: TGTGCCAGCAGCGGGGGACAGGGGATTAACTATGGCTACACCTTC.

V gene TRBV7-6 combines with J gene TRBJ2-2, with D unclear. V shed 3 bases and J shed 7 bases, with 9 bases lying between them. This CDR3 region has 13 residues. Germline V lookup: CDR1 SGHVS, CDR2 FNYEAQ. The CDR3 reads CASSFRAIGELFF. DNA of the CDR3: TGTGCCAGCAGCTTTAGGGCCATCGGGGAGCTGTTTTTT.

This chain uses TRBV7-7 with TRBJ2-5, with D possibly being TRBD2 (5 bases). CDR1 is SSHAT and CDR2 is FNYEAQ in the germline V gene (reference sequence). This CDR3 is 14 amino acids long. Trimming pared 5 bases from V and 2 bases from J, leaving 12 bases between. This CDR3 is CASSQNGLQETQYF. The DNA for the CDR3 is TGTGCCAGCAGCCAAAACGGACTTCAAGAGACCCAGTACTTC.

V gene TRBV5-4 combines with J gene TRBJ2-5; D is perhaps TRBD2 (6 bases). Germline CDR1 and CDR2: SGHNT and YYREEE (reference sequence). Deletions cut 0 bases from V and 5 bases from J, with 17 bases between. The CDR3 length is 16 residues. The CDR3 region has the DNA TGTGCCAGCAGCTTGGCCGGGCAAGGAGGAGGGGAGACCCAGTACTTC. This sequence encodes CASSLAGQGGGETQYF.

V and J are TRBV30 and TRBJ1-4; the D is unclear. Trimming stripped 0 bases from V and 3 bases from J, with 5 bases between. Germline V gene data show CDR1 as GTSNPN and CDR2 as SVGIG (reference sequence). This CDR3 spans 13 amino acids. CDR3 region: CAWSVGSNEKLFF. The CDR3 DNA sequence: TGTGCCTGGAGTGTGGGATCTAATGAAAAACTGTTTTTT.

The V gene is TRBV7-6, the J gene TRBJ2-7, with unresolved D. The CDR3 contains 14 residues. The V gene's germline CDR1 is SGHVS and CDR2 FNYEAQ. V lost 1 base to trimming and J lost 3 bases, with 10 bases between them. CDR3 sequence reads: CASSLGGSDYEQYF. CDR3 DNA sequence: TGTGCCAGCAGCTTAGGGGGATCAGACTACGAGCAGTACTTC. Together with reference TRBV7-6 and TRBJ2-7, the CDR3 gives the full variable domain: GAGVSQSPRYKVTKRGQDVALRCDPISGHVSLYWYRQALGQGPEFLTYFNYEAQQDKSGLPNDRFSAERPEGSISTLTIQRTEQRDSAMYRCASSLGGSDYEQYFGPGTRLTVT.

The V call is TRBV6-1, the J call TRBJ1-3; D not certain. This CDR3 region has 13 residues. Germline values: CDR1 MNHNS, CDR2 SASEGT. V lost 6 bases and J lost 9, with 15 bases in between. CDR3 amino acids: CASSPDRSFTIYF. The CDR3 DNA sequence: TGTGCCAGCAGCCCCGACCGGTCTTTCACCATATATTTT.

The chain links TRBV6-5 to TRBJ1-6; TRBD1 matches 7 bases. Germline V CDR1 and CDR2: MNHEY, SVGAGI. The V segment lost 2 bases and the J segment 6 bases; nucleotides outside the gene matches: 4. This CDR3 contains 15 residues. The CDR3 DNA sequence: TGTGCCAGCAGTTACCTGGGACAGCTTAATTCACCCCTCCACTTT. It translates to CASSYLGQLNSPLHF.

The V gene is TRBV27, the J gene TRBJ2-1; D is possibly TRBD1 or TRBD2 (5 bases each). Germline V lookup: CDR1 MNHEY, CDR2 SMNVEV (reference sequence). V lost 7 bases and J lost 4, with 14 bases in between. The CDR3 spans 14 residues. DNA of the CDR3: TGTGCCAGCAAGGGGCAGGGCGGGTACAATGAGCAGTTCTTC. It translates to CASKGQGGYNEQFF.

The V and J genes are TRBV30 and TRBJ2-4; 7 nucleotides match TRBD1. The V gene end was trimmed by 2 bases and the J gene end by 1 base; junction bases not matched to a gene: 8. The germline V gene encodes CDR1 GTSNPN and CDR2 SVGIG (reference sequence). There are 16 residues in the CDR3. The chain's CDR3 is CAWSTPSQGAKNIQYF. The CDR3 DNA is TGTGCCTGGAGTACCCCCTCACAGGGGGCCAAAAACATTCAGTACTTC.

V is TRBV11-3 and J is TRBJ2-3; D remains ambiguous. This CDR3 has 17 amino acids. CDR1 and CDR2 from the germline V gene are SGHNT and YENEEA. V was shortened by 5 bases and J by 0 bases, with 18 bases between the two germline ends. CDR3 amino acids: CASSRHLGSASTDTQYF. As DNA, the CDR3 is TGTGCCAGCAGCAGACACTTGGGGTCCGCTAGCACAGATACGCAGTATTTT.

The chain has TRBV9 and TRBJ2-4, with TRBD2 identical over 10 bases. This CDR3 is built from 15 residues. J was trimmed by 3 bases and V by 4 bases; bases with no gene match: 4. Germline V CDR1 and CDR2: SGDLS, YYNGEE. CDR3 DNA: TGTGCCAGCAGCCTAGCGGGGGCGGGCAAAAACATTCAGTACTTC. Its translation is CASSLAGAGKNIQYF.

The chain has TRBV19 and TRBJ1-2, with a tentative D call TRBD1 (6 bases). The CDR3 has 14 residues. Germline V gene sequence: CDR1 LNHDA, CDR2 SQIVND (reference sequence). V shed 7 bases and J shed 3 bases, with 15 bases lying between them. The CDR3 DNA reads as TGTGCCAGTAACGTACAGGGCGTATACTATGGCTACACCTTC. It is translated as CASNVQGVYYGYTF.

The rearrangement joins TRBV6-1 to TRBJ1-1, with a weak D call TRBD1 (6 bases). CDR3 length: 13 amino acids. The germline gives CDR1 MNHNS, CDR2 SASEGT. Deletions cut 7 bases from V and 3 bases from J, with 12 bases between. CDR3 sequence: CASTLGAYTEAFF. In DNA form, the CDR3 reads TGTGCCAGCACCTTGGGGGCTTACACTGAAGCTTTCTTT.

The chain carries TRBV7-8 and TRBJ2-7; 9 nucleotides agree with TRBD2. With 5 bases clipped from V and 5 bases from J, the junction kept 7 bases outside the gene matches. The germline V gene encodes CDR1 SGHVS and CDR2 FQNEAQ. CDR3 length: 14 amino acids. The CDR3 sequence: CASSGRGGRDEQYF. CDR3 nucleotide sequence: TGTGCCAGCAGCGGGCGGGGGGGGCGAGACGAGCAGTACTTC.

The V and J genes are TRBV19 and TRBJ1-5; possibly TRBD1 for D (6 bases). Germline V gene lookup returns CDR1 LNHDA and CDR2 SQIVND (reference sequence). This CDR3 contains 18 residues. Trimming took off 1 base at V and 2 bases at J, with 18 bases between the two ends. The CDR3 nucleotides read TGTGCCAGTAGTATAGGTGGGGGGGCACCAAGGGGCAATCAGCCCCAGCATTTT. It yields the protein CASSIGGGAPRGNQPQHF.

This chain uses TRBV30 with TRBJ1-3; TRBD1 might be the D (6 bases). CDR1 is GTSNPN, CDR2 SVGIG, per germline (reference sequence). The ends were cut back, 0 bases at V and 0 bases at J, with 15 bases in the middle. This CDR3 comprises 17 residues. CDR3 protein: CAWSVSSGVRSGNTIYF. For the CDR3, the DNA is TGTGCCTGGAGTGTATCTTCAGGGGTCCGCTCTGGAAACACCATATATTTT.